Below are 5 T cell receptor beta chains sequenced from a single sample in a study of OX40 agonist ivuxolimab in advanced cancers. The method was immunoSEQ multiplex PCR; TCRdb's version includes in-frame clones alone and lacks a portion of them. The sample has about 22,000 clones, 70% to 90% seen once. Sequencing was performed on CD4+ or CD8+ T cells sorted from blood, taken in a trial of the OX40 agonist ivuxolimab. Source of these receptors: an adult with an advanced solid tumor such as melanoma, head and neck, liver or kidney cancer.

V gene TRBV9 combines with J gene TRBJ2-1; 10 bases are a match to TRBD2. Germline V gene data show CDR1 as SGDLS and CDR2 as YYNGEE. With V trimmed by 4 bases and J by 8 bases, 12 bases remained unmatched. The CDR3 is 16 amino acids. CDR3 residues: CASSYQGEAGGHEQFF. In nucleotides, the CDR3 is TGTGCCAGCAGCTATCAGGGGGAAGCGGGAGGGCATGAGCAGTTCTTC.

The sample holds one count of this clone. V is TRBV15 and J is TRBJ2-7, with D unresolved. Germline values: CDR1 LNHNV, CDR2 YYDKDF (reference sequence). The V and J ends lost 0 bases and 2 bases respectively, with 5 bases between them. The CDR3 runs 13 residues. The chain's CDR3 is CATSRDLTYEQYF. Written as DNA, the CDR3 is TGTGCCACCAGCAGAGACCTGACCTACGAGCAGTACTTC.

J is TRBJ2-7 and V is TRBV7-2; no clear D gene. V was trimmed by 10 bases and J by 4 bases, leaving 11 bases between them. There are 11 residues in the CDR3. Germline values: CDR1 SGHTA, CDR2 FQGNSA. CDR3: CATVEGYEQYF. CDR3 coding DNA: TGTGCCACCGTGGAAGGATACGAGCAGTACTTC.

The chain joins TRBV7-9 to TRBJ2-3; D is perhaps TRBD1 (6 bases). The V end was cut by 5 bases, the J end by 4 bases, with 13 bases between. This CDR3 has 14 amino acids. Germline V CDR1 and CDR2: SEHNR, FQNEAQ (reference sequence). The CDR3 is CASSIQGLADTQYF. CDR3 nucleotides: TGTGCCAGCAGCATACAGGGTTTAGCAGATACGCAGTATTTT.

The rearrangement joins TRBV4-3 to TRBJ2-3; D gene unclear. The CDR3 is made up of 15 amino acids. Germline V CDR1 and CDR2: LGHNA, YSLEER. V was trimmed by 6 bases and J by 0 bases, leaving 13 bases between them. CDR3: CASSQHESSTDTQYF. As DNA, the CDR3 is TGCGCCAGCAGTCAGCATGAATCTAGCACAGATACGCAGTATTTT.